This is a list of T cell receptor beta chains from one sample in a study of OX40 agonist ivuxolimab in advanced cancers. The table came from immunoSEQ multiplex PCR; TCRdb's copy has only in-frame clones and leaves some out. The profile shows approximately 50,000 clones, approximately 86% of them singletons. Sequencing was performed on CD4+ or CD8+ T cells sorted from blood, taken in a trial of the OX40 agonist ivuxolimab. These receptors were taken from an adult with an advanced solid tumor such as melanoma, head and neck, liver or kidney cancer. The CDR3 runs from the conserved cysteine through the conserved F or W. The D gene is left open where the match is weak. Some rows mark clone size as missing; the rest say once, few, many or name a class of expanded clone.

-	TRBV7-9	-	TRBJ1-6	CASSLGFPRGKGDSPLHF	TGTGCCAGCAGCTTAGGATTTCCCAGGGGTAAGGGGGATTCACCCCTCCACTTT
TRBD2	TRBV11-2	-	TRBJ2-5	CASSLYSGGSQETQYF	TGTGCCAGCAGCTTATATAGCGGGGGATCCCAAGAGACCCAGTACTTC
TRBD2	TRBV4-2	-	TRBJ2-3	CASSQVPTSGTHGDTQYF	TGTGCCAGCAGCCAAGTCCCGACTAGCGGTACACACGGAGATACGCAGTATTTT
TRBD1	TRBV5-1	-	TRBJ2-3	CASSPDRANTDTQYF	TGCGCCAGCAGCCCGGACAGGGCTAACACAGATACGCAGTATTTT
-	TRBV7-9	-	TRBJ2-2	CASSDGTHTNTGELFF	TGTGCCAGCAGCGATGGGACGCATACGAACACCGGGGAGCTGTTTTTT
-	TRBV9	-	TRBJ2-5	CASSVGTRGPPLETQYF	TGTGCCAGCAGCGTAGGGACTAGGGGGCCGCCGCTAGAGACCCAGTACTTC
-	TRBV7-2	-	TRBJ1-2	CASSLDNLYGYTF	TGTGCCAGCAGCTTAGACAACCTCTATGGCTACACCTTC
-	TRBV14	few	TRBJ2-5	CASSQVATAYQETQYF	TGTGCCAGCAGCCAAGTGGCGACAGCCTACCAAGAGACCCAGTACTTC
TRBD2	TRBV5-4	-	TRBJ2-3	CASSTGLAGPGGTDTQYF	TGTGCCAGCAGCACGGGACTAGCGGGCCCAGGGGGCACAGATACGCAGTATTTT
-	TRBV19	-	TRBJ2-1	CASTTAPSGVPYNEQFF	TGTGCCAGTACTACAGCCCCTTCGGGAGTCCCCTACAATGAGCAGTTCTTC
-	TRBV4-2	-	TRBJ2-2	CASSARWNTGELFF	TGTGCCAGCAGTGCCAGATGGAACACCGGGGAGCTGTTTTTT
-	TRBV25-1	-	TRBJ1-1	CASSEKSTQIGTEAFF	TGTGCCAGCAGTGAGAAGAGCACACAGATTGGTACCGAAGCTTTCTTT
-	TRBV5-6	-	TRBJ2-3	CASSLGADTQYF	TGTGCCAGCAGCTTGGGAGCAGATACGCAGTATTTT
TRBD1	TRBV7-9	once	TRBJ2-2	CASSHRDRGPGELFF	TGTGCCAGCAGCCACCGGGACAGGGGGCCAGGGGAGCTGTTTTTT
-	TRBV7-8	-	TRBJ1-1	CASSLVVTGNTEAFF	TGTGCCAGCAGCTTAGTCGTAACAGGGAACACTGAAGCTTTCTTT
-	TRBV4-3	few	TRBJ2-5	CASSPGTMGETQYF	TGCGCCAGCAGCCCCGGGACAATGGGGGAGACCCAGTACTTC
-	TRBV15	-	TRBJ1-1	CATSRDRPIRATEAFF	TGTGCCACCAGCAGAGATCGACCCATTAGGGCCACTGAAGCTTTCTTT
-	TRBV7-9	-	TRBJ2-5	CASSFGWGHQETQYF	TGTGCCAGCAGCTTTGGTTGGGGGCACCAAGAGACCCAGTACTTC
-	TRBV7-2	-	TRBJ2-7	CASSQTAAYEQYF	TGTGCCAGCAGTCAGACGGCGGCCTACGAGCAGTACTTC
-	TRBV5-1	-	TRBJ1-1	CASSQLTGLNTEAFF	TGCGCCAGCAGCCAGCTAACAGGGTTGAACACTGAAGCTTTCTTT
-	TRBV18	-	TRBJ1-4	CASSPTGTNEKLFF	TGTGCCAGCTCACCGACAGGAACGAATGAAAAACTGTTTTTT
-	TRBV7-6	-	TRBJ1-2	CASSLVEASLGGYTF	TGTGCCAGCAGCTTAGTCGAAGCAAGCTTGGGAGGCTACACCTTC
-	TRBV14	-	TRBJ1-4	CASSQDRGILGEKLFF	TGTGCCAGCAGCCAAGATCGGGGAATACTTGGGGAAAAACTGTTTTTT
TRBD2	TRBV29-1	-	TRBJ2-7	CSVQPETSGSAYEQYF	TGCAGCGTCCAACCTGAAACTAGCGGGTCTGCCTACGAGCAGTACTTC
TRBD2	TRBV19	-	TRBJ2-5	CASSIALAGAETQYF	TGTGCCAGTAGTATAGCCTTAGCGGGGGCAGAGACCCAGTACTTC
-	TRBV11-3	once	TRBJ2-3	CASSSKTWDTQYF	TGTGCCAGCAGCTCCAAAACCTGGGATACGCAGTATTTT
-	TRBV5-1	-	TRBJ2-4	CASSDSDSLAKNIQYF	TGCGCCAGCAGCGACTCGGACAGCCTAGCCAAAAACATTCAGTACTTC
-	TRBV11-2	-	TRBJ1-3	CASSLDAAASGNTIYF	TGTGCCAGCAGCTTAGACGCGGCAGCCTCTGGAAACACCATATATTTT
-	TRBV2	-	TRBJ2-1	CASSILAALNEQFF	TGTGCCAGCAGTATTCTGGCGGCCCTCAATGAGCAGTTCTTC
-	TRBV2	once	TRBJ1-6	CASRDGGTSPLHF	TGTGCCAGCAGGGACGGTGGGACTTCACCCCTCCACTTT
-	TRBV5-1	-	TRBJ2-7	CASSYGRGLNYEQYF	TGCGCCAGCAGCTACGGTAGGGGACTTAACTACGAGCAGTACTTC
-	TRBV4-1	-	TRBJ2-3	CASSQDWDERQYF	TGCGCCAGCAGCCAAGATTGGGACGAAAGGCAGTATTTT
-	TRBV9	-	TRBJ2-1	CASSVGKAYNEQFF	TGTGCCAGCAGCGTAGGCAAAGCCTACAATGAGCAGTTCTTC
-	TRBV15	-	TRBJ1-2	CATSRGSRAGYTF	TGTGCCACCAGCAGAGGTTCCAGGGCTGGCTACACCTTC
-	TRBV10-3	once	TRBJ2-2	CAIRAGTLNTGELFF	TGTGCCATCAGGGCCGGGACCCTGAACACCGGGGAGCTGTTTTTT
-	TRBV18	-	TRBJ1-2	CASSPPNRDYGYTF	TGTGCCAGCTCACCACCTAACAGGGACTATGGCTACACCTTC
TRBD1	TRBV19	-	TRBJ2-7	CASRRTGGASYEQYF	TGTGCCAGTAGGAGGACAGGGGGCGCCTCCTACGAGCAGTACTTC
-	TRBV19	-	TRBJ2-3	CASTHSETPLHF	TGTGCCAGTACTCACTCCGAAACACCGTTGCATTTT
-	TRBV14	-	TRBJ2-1	CASSHLSSSYNEQFF	TGTGCCAGCAGCCACCTGTCTAGCTCCTACAATGAGCAGTTCTTC
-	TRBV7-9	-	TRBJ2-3	CASSLVSDTQYF	TGTGCCAGCAGCTTAGTTTCAGATACGCAGTATTTT
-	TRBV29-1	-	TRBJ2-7	CSVVEYGASPSGGQYF	TGCAGCGTTGTTGAATATGGGGCCTCACCCTCTGGAGGGCAGTACTTC
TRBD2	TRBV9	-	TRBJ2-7	CASSPGLAGLYEQYF	TGTGCCAGCAGCCCCGGACTAGCGGGTTTATACGAGCAGTACTTC
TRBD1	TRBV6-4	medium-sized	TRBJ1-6	CASSDWTGPSPLHF	TGTGCCAGCAGTGACTGGACAGGGCCTTCACCCCTCCACTTT
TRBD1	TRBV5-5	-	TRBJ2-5	CASSYGTVSIGETQYF	TGTGCCAGCAGCTATGGGACAGTATCTATTGGAGAGACCCAGTACTTC
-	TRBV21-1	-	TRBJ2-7	CASPGASPHEQYF	TGTGCCAGCCCCGGGGCCTCTCCCCACGAGCAGTACTTC
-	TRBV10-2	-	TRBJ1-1	CASSGGRFAAFF	TGCGCCAGCAGTGGGGGGAGATTTGCAGCTTTCTTT
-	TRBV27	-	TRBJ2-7	CASSIQGSPYEQYF	TGTGCCAGCAGTATACAAGGGAGCCCCTACGAGCAGTACTTC
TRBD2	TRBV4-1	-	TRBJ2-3	CASSNLGLATRTDTQYF	TGCGCCAGCAGCAACCTTGGACTAGCGACCCGCACAGATACGCAGTATTTT
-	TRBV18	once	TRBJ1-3	CASSSQNSGNTIYF	TGTGCCAGCTCATCACAGAACTCTGGAAACACCATATATTTT
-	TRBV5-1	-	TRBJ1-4	CASSLVDGTREKLFF	TGCGCCAGCAGCTTGGTCGACGGTACCAGGGAAAAACTGTTTTTT
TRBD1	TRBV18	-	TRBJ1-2	CASSPDRFDGYTF	TGTGCCAGCTCACCGGACAGGTTCGATGGCTACACCTTC